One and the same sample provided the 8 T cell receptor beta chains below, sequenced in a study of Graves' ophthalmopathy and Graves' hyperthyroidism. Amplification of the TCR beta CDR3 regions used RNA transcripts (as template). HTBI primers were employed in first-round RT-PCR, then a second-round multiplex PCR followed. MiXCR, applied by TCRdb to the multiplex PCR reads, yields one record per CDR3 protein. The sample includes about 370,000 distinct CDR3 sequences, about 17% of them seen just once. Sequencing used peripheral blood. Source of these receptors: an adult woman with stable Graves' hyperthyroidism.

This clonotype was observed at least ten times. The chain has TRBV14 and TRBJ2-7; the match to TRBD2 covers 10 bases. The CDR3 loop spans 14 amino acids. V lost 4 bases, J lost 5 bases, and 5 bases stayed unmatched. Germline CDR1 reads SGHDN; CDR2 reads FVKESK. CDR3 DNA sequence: TGTGCCAGCAGCCCGACTAGCGGGCCTAACGAGCAGTACTTC. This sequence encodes CASSPTSGPNEQYF.

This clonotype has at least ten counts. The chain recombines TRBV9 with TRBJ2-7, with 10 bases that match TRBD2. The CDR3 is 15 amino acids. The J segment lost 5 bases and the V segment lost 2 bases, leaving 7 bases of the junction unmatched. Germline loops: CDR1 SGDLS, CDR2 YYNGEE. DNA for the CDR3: TGTGCCAGCAGCGTTTCTAGCGGGAGATTCGACGAGCAGTACTTC. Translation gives CASSVSSGRFDEQYF.

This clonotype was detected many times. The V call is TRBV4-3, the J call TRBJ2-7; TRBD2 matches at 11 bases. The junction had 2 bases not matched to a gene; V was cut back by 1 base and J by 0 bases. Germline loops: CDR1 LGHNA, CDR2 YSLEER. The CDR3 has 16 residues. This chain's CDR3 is CASSQGLAGNSYEQYF. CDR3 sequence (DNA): TGCGCCAGCAGCCAAGGACTAGCGGGAAACTCCTACGAGCAGTACTTC.

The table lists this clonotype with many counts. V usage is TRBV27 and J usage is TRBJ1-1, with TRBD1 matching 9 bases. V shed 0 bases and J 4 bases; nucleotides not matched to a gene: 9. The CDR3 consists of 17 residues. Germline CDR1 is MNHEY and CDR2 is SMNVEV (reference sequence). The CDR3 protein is CASSLSITGGSVTEAFF. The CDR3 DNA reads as TGTGCCAGCAGTTTATCGATAACAGGGGGCTCGGTCACTGAAGCTTTCTTT.

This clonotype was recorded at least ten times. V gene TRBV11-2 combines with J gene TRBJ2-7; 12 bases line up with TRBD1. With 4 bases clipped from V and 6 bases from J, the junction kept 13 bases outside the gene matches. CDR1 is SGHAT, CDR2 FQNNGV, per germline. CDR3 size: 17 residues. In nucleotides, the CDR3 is TGTGCCAGCAGCTCCCGTCTCCTGGGGACAGGGGGCGGCGAGCAGTACTTC. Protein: CASSSRLLGTGGGEQYF.

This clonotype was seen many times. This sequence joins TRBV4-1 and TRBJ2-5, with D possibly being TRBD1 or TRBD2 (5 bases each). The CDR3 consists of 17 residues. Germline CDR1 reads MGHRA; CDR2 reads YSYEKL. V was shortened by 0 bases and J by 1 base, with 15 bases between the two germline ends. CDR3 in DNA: TGCGCCAGCAGCCAAGACCTACTGGGACGATTCCAAGAGACCCAGTACTTC. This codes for CASSQDLLGRFQETQYF.

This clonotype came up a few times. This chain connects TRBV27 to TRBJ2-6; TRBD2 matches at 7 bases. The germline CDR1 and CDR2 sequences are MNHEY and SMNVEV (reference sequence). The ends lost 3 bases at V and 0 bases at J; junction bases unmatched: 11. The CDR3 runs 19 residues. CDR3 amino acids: CASSFSAWEGSSGANVLTF. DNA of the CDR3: TGTGCCAGCAGTTTCTCAGCTTGGGAGGGGAGCTCTGGGGCCAACGTCCTGACTTTC.

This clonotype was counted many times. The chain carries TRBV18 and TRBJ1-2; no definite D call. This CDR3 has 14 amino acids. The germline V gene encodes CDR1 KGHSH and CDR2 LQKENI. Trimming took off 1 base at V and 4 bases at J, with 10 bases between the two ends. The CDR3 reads CASSPQGPPYGYTF. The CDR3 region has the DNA TGTGCCAGCTCACCACAGGGTCCACCCTATGGCTACACCTTC.